Listed below are T cell receptor beta chains from one sample, sequenced in a study of blood T cell repertoires in COVID-19. Generated by immunoSEQ multiplex PCR, the TCRdb table keeps only in-frame clones and is missing some. The sample holds 150,000 to 180,000 clones, roughly four fifths seen once. Material for sequencing was PBMCs or T cells enriched from blood (not recorded which). All receptors derive from a man aged 45-65 years who had recovered from COVID-19. CDR3s include the opening cysteine and the closing phenylalanine or tryptophan. Fields, in order: J gene, V gene, CDR3 protein.

TRBJ1-3,TRBV3-1/TRBV3-2,CASSQGSGMASGNTIYF
TRBJ1-2,TRBV10-3,CAISESKGRGSDGYTF
TRBJ2-1,TRBV3-1/TRBV3-2,CASSPRVAGEPYNEQFF
TRBJ2-1,TRBV10-3,CAISEPGQGYNEQFF
TRBJ1-5,TRBV5-1,CASSLGRGNQPQHF
TRBJ1-5,TRBV2,CASSAGTATYSNQPQHF
TRBJ2-1,TRBV7-9,CASSLGLAGGQNEQFF
TRBJ2-6,TRBV27,CASSPRNSNSGANVLTF
TRBJ1-1,TRBV5-4,CASSAKTGDTEAFF
TRBJ2-3,TRBV7-9,CASSYGQNSDTQYF
TRBJ2-5,TRBV6-1,CASSEEWAGGRETQYF
TRBJ2-1,TRBV27,CASSLRGNEQFF
TRBJ2-3,TRBV6-1,CASSEKETGADTQYF
TRBJ2-5,TRBV5-1,CASQGQGQETQYF
TRBJ1-5,TRBV19,CASSIRAGAYSNQPQHF
TRBJ1-2,TRBV6-1,CASSEGQLGYTF
TRBJ2-7,TRBV5-1,CASSPDTLSYEQYF
TRBJ2-1,TRBV27,CASSFSRDSEQFF
TRBJ2-1,TRBV3-1/TRBV3-2,CASSQGQGAYNEQFF
TRBJ1-2,TRBV18,CASSLLDPSSGYGYTF
TRBJ1-1,TRBV5-5,CASSLLGTGAEAFF
TRBJ2-2,TRBV19,CASSIGGTSFTGELFF
TRBJ2-1,TRBV27,CASGGTSYNEQFF
TRBJ2-5,TRBV25-1,CASSVGGVQETQYF
TRBJ1-1,TRBV19,CASSIEGANTEAFF
TRBJ1-1,TRBV29-1,CSVELRQGHPEAFF
TRBJ2-5,TRBV11-2,CASSLGRVETQYF